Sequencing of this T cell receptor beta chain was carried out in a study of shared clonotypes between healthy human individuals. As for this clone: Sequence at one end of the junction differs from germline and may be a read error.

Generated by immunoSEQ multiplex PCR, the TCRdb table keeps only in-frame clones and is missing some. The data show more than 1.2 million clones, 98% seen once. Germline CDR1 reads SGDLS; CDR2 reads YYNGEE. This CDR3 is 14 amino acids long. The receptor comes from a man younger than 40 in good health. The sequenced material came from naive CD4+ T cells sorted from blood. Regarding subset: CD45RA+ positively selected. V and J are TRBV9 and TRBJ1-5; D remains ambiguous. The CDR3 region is CASSRVGGNQPQHF. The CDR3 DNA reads TGTGCCAGCAGTCGGGTGGGAGGAAATCAACCCCAGCATTTT.